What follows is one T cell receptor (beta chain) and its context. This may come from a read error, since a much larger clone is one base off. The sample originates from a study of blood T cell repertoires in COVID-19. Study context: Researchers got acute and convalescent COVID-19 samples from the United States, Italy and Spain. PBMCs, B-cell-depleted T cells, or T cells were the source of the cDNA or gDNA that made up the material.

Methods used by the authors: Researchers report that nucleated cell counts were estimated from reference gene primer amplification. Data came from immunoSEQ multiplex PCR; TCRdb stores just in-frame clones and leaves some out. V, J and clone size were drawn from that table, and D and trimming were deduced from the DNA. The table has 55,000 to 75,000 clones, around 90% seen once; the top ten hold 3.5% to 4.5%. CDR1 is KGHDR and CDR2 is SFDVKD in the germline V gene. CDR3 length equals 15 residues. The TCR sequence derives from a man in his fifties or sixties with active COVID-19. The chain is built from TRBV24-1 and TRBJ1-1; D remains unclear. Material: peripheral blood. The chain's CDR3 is CVATVEGLGRTEAFF. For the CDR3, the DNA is TGTGTCGCGACCGTGGAGGGCCTGGGGAGGACTGAAGCTTTCTTT.